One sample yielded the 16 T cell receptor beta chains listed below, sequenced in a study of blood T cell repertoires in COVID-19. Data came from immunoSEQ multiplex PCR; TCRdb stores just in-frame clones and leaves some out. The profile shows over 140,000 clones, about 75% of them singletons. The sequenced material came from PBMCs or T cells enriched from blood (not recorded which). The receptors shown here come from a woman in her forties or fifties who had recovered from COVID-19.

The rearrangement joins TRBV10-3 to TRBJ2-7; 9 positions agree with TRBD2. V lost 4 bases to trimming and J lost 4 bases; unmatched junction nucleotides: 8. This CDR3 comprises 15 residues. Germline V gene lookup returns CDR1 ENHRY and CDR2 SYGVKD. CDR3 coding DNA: TGTGCCATCAGTGCGATTAGCGGGAGTAATTACGAGCAGTACTTC. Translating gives CAISAISGSNYEQYF.

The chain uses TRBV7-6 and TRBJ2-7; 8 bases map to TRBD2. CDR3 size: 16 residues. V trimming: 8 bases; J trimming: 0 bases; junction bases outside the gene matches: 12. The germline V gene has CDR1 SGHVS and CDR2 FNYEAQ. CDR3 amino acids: CASGPGGSRSSYEQYF. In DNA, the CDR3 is TGTGCCAGCGGGCCGGGGGGGTCGCGGAGCTCCTACGAGCAGTACTTC.

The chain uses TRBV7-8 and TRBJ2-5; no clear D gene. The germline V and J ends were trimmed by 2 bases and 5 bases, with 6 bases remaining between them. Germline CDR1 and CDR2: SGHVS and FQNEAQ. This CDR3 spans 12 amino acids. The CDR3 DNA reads TGTGCCAGCAGCTTACGCCGGGAGACCCAGTACTTC. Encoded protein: CASSLRRETQYF.

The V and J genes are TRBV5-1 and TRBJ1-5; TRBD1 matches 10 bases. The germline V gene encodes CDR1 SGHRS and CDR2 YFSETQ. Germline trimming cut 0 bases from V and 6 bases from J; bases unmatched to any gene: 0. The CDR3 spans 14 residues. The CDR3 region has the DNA TGCGCCAGCAGCTTGGGGACAGGGGGTCAGCCCCAGCATTTT. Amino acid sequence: CASSLGTGGQPQHF.

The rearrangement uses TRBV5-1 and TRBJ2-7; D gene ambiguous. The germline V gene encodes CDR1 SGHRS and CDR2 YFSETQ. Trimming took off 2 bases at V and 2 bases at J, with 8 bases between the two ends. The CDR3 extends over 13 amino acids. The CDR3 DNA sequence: TGCGCCAGCAGCTTAGAAGCGCCCTACGAGCAGTACTTC. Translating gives CASSLEAPYEQYF.

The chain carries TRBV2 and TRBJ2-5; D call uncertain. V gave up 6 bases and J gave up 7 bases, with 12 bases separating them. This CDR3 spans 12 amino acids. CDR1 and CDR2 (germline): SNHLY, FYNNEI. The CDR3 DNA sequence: TGTGCCAGCAGGTACACCCGAGGGACCCAGTACTTC. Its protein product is CASRYTRGTQYF.

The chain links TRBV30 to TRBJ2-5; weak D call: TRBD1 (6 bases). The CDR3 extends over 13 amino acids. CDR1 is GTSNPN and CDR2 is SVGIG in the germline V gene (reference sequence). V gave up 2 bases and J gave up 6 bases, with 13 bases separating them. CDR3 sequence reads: CAWSIGGMKTQYF. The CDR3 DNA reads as TGTGCCTGGAGTATAGGGGGAATGAAGACCCAGTACTTC.

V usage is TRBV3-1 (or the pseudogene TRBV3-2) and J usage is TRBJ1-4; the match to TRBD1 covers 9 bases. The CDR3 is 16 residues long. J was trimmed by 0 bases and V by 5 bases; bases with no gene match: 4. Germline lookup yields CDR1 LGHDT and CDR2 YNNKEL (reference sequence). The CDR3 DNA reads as TGTGCCAGCAGCTCGGGACAGGGCCCAACTAATGAAAAACTGTTTTTT. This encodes CASSSGQGPTNEKLFF.

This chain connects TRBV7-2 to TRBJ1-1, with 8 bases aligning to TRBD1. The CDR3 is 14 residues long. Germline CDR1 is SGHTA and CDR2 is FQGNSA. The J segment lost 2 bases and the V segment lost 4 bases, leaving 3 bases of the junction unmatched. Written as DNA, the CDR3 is TGTGCCAGCAGCTGGACAGGGCAAAACACTGAAGCTTTCTTT. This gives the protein CASSWTGQNTEAFF.

CDR3: CASSERRQGETQYF. The CDR3 DNA follows: TGTGCCAGCAGTGAAAGGCGACAGGGAGAGACCCAGTACTTC. This chain links TRBV2 with TRBJ2-5; TRBD1 aligns across 7 bases. Losses at the gene ends were 2 bases for V and 4 bases for J; bases not matched to a gene: 4. Germline CDR1 and CDR2: SNHLY and FYNNEI. This CDR3 contains 14 residues.

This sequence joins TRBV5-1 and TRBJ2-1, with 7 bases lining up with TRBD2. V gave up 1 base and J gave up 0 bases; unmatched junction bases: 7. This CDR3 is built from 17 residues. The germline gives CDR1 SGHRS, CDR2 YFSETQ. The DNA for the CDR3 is TGCGCCAGCAGCTTGTCACTAGCGAAAAGCTCCTACAATGAGCAGTTCTTC. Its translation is CASSLSLAKSSYNEQFF.

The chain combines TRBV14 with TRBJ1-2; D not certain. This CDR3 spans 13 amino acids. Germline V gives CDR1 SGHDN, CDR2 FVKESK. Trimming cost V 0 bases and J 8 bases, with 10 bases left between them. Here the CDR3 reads CASSQEVLEGYTF. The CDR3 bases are TGTGCCAGCAGCCAAGAAGTTTTGGAGGGCTACACCTTC.

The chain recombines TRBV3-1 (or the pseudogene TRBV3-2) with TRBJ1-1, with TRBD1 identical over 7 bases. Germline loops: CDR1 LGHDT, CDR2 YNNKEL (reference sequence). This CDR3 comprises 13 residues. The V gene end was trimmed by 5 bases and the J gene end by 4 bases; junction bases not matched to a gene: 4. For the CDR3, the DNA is TGTGCCAGCAGCACCGGGACAGCCACTGAAGCTTTCTTT. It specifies CASSTGTATEAFF.

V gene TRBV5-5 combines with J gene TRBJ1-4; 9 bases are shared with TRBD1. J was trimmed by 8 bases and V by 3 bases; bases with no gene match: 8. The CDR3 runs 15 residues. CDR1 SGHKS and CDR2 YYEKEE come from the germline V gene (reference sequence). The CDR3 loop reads CASSSGQGELEKLFF. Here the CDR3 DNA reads TGTGCCAGCAGCTCGGGACAGGGAGAGTTAGAAAAACTGTTTTTT.

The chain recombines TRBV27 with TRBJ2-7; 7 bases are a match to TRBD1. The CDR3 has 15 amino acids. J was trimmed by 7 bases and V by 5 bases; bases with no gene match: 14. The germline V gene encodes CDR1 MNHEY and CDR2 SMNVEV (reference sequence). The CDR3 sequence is CASSPSGTALLEQYF. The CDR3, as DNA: TGTGCCAGCAGTCCCTCAGGGACAGCCCTACTTGAGCAGTACTTC.

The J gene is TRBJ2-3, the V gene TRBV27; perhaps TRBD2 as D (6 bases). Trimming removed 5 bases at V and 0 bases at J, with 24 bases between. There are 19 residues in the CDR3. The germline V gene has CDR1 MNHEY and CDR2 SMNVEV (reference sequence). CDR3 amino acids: CASSHTYIRRETSTDTQYF. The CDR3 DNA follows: TGTGCCAGCAGTCACACCTATATTAGACGGGAGACTAGCACAGATACGCAGTATTTT.